These 2 T cell receptor beta chains came from one sample sequenced in a study of beta chain features in type 1 diabetes listed by TCRdb under 2018. Paper-wide results and their limitations: Type 1 diabetes patients showed a moderate but significant shortening of TCRB CDR3 length in all four CD4+ subsets.

Preparation of the library involved the immunoSEQ multiplex PCR assay. The High Capacity cDNA Reverse Transcription Kit was used to reverse transcribe all of the isolated RNA, meaning that expressed TCRB transcripts were what got sequenced. Drawn from immuneACCESS, this table holds only the in-frame rearrangements with V and J called that TCRdb kept. Clones are partly lost; checked studies trace under half to an unresolved V gene and leave the rest unexplained. This sample holds about 170,000 clones; approximately 8% were observed only once. The top ten hold about 0.9% of the sample. Antigen specificity for these receptors is unknown. The sample taken for sequencing was central memory CD4+ T cells from blood. The receptors were gathered from a woman between 35 and 50 years old with type 1 diabetes.

Worth noting for this clone: Other DNA sequences from this sample encode an identical CDR3 as well. The V gene is TRBV18, the J gene TRBJ1-5; 7 nucleotides match TRBD1. Germline trimming cut 1 base from V and 5 bases from J; bases unmatched to any gene: 2. This CDR3 has 14 residues. Germline V CDR1 and CDR2: KGHSH, LQKENI. The CDR3 bases are TGTGCCAGCTCACCACTTCAGGGGGATCAGCCCCAGCATTTT. This sequence encodes CASSPLQGDQPQHF.

The table lists this clone with a few counts. The V gene is TRBV15, the J gene TRBJ2-6; tentative D call: TRBD1 (6 bases). V was cut by 5 bases and J by 0 bases, with 11 bases left in between. Germline assignment: CDR1 LNHNV and CDR2 YYDKDF (reference sequence). This CDR3 contains 16 residues. CDR3 sequence (DNA): TGTGCCACCAGCCCGGGACACAGCTCTGGGGCCAACGTCCTGACTTTC. It translates to CATSPGHSSGANVLTF.